A single sample gave rise to the 6 T cell receptor beta chains below, sequenced in a study of T cell responses to AZD1222 COVID-19 vaccine. The table came from immunoSEQ multiplex PCR; TCRdb's copy has only in-frame clones and leaves some out. Seen here are fewer than 120,000 clones, about 94% observed once, and the top ten hold about 3.1%. The sequencing here drew on peripheral blood, taken 28 days after the second AZD1222 dose. The receptors were sampled from an adult who received the AZD1222 COVID-19 vaccine.

V usage is TRBV4-1 and J usage is TRBJ2-3; D possibly corresponds to TRBD1 (7 bases). Germline lookup yields CDR1 MGHRA and CDR2 YSYEKL. The ends were cut back, 1 base at V and 0 bases at J, with 17 bases in the middle. The CDR3 length is 18 residues. Here the CDR3 DNA reads TGCGCCAGCAGCCAAGCGGCGACAGGGAGGTGGAGCACAGATACGCAGTATTTT. It codes for CASSQAATGRWSTDTQYF.

The J gene is TRBJ1-2, the V gene TRBV6-6, with D hard to call. With 2 bases removed from V and 0 bases from J, the gap between germline ends came to 10 bases. CDR1 and CDR2 (germline): MNHNY, SVGAGI (reference sequence). This CDR3 comprises 15 residues. The CDR3 protein is CASSYGQPSNYGYTF. Here the CDR3 DNA reads TGTGCCAGCAGTTACGGTCAGCCCTCTAACTATGGCTACACCTTC.

CDR3 amino acids: CSVEGGSGNQPQHF. CDR3 in DNA: TGCAGCGTTGAGGGAGGATCCGGAAATCAGCCCCAGCATTTT. J is TRBJ1-5 and V is TRBV29-1; D not resolved. CDR1 and CDR2 (germline): SQVTM, ANQGSEA. The V end was cut by 3 bases, the J end by 4 bases, with 13 bases between. This CDR3 has 14 residues.

The chain recombines TRBV12-5 with TRBJ1-1, with 9 bases lining up with TRBD1. The ends lost 1 base at V and 6 bases at J; junction bases unmatched: 6. The CDR3 spans 15 residues. Germline CDR1 LGHNT, CDR2 FRNRAP. This chain's CDR3 is CASGLARQGGAEAFF. The CDR3 DNA follows: TGTGCTAGTGGTTTGGCCCGACAGGGGGGAGCTGAAGCTTTCTTT. The full variable domain, rest sourced from reference TRBV12-5 and TRBJ1-1, is DARVTQTPRHKVTEMGQEVTMRCQPILGHNTVFWYRQTMMQGLELLAYFRNRAPLDDSGMPKDRFSAEMPDATLATLKIQPSEPRDSAVYFCASGLARQGGAEAFFGQGTRLTVV.

The chain links TRBV10-2 to TRBJ2-7; TRBD1 is a possible D gene (5 bases). There are 14 residues in the CDR3. In germline, CDR1 is WSHSY, CDR2 SAAADI. Deletions cut 4 bases from V and 4 bases from J, with 14 bases between. The CDR3 nucleotides are TGCGCCAGCAGTGCGCGGCAGGGTCCTTACGAGCAGTACTTC. This translates into CASSARQGPYEQYF.

The V call is TRBV5-1, the J call TRBJ1-1; 8 nucleotides line up with TRBD1. Germline-derived CDR1 and CDR2 are SGHRS and YFSETQ. The CDR3 covers 18 residues. The trim removed 4 bases at V and 0 bases at J, leaving 14 bases unmatched. The CDR3 protein is CASSATASYRGMNTEAFF. DNA for the CDR3: TGCGCCAGCAGCGCGACGGCAAGTTACAGGGGGATGAACACTGAAGCTTTCTTT.